This is a list of T cell receptor beta chains from one sample in a study of shared clonotypes between healthy human individuals. Only in-frame clones appear in the TCRdb table, and some are missing; sequencing was by immunoSEQ multiplex PCR. The profile shows approximately 1.1 million clones, about 80% of them singletons. Sequenced material: memory CD4+ T cells from PBMCs. These receptors came from a man younger than 35 in good health. Some clones in this sample may be carry-over from other donors' samples. Both conserved end residues are part of each CDR3. D genes are given only for firm matches. Size is omitted from some rows. Given values are once, few, many or a class for expanded clones.

- TRBJ1-1 TRBV7-9 - CASSLGHGRGTEAFF TGTGCCAGCAGCTTAGGCCACGGAAGGGGCACTGAAGCTTTCTTT
few TRBJ2-7 TRBV2 - CASSEAGVPLYEQYF TGTGCCAGCAGTGAAGCGGGAGTCCCTCTCTACGAGCAGTACTTC
- TRBJ1-2 TRBV27 - CASSLPYTF TGTGCCAGCAGTTTACCATACACCTTC
- TRBJ2-3 TRBV6-1 - CASSREQGTDTQYF TGTGCCAGCAGCCGAGAACAGGGTACAGATACGCAGTATTTT
- TRBJ2-2 TRBV10-3 TRBD2 CAISPREGGNTGELFF TGTGCCATCAGTCCGCGGGAGGGCGGGAACACCGGGGAGCTGTTTTTT
- TRBJ2-7 TRBV7-2 TRBD2 CASAVGEGPYEQYF TGTGCCAGCGCTGTCGGGGAGGGCCCCTACGAGCAGTACTTC
- TRBJ2-3 TRBV10-3 TRBD2 CAISDSLAGAPDTQYF TGTGCCATCAGTGATTCACTAGCGGGAGCTCCAGATACGCAGTATTTT
- TRBJ2-1 TRBV19 TRBD2 CASSTWGLASSYNEQFF TGTGCCAGTAGTACATGGGGACTAGCGAGCTCCTACAATGAGCAGTTCTTC
- TRBJ1-3 TRBV28 - CASSHGRWGDTGNTIYF TGTGCCAGCAGTCACGGCCGGTGGGGAGACACTGGAAACACCATATATTTT
- TRBJ1-1 TRBV7-9 TRBD1 CASSLTGGDTEAFF TGTGCCAGCAGCTTAACAGGGGGCGACACTGAAGCTTTCTTT
- TRBJ2-1 TRBV7-3 TRBD2 CASSESFGTSGRGEQFF TGTGCCAGCAGCGAATCGTTCGGGACTAGCGGGAGGGGTGAGCAGTTCTTC
- TRBJ2-1 TRBV6-5 TRBD2 CASSSVGTSKREQFF TGTGCCAGCAGTTCCGTCGGGACTAGTAAGAGGGAGCAGTTCTTC
- TRBJ2-6 TRBV4-1 - CASRGSGANVLTF TGCGCCAGCAGGGGCTCTGGGGCCAACGTCCTGACTTTC
- TRBJ2-2 TRBV7-9 - CASSYGPTNTGELFF TGTGCCAGCAGCTACGGTCCGACGAACACCGGGGAGCTGTTTTTT
- TRBJ2-1 TRBV7-2 TRBD2 CASSPGTSGYNEQFF TGTGCCAGCAGCCCCGGGACTAGCGGGTACAATGAGCAGTTCTTC
few TRBJ2-7 TRBV11-2 - CASRGRTHLGHYEQYF TGTGCCAGCAGGGGTCGGACTCACCTTGGCCACTACGAGCAGTACTTC
- TRBJ2-5 TRBV29-1 - CSVDGGGTFQETQYF TGCAGCGTTGATGGGGGGGGGACATTCCAAGAGACCCAGTACTTC
- TRBJ1-3 TRBV5-8 - CASSLGDSINTIYF TGTGCCAGCAGCTTGGGCGACAGTATAAACACCATATATTTT
- TRBJ1-2 TRBV5-6 TRBD1 CASSPGGRGREGYTF TGTGCCAGCAGCCCGGGGGGCAGGGGGCGTGAGGGCTACACCTTC
- TRBJ2-1 TRBV29-1 TRBD2 CSVDRRLAANEQFF TGCAGCGTTGATCGCAGACTAGCTGCCAATGAGCAGTTCTTC